The rows below give T cell receptor beta chains drawn from one sample of a study of T-cell reconstitution after alpha-beta-depleted transplantation in children. TCRdb redid the calling of the PCR reads with MiXCR, one entry per CDR3 protein. This repertoire shows 130,000 to 150,000 distinct CDR3 sequences, 8.8% found once; its top ten account for 18%. Here the sequenced sample was PBMCs, mostly from graft donor cells, taken 180 days after TCRalphabeta/CD19-depleted stem cell transplant. These receptors were collected from a female patient aged 2 to 10 who had a stem cell transplant for congenital amegakaryocytic thrombocytopenia, so the T cells may come from the graft donor. Both conserved end residues are part of each CDR3.

V | CDR3
TRBV24-1 | CATRDKSAQYF
TRBV5-1 | CASSSSGIEAFF
TRBV6-5 | CASSYGPGQGGGETQYF
TRBV5-5 | CASSLATNQPQHF
TRBV28 | CASSTRDSYNEQFF
TRBV4-2 | CASSPATQGQETQYF
TRBV7-2 | CASSFEREETQYF
TRBV20-1 | CSARASGVQETQYF
TRBV4-3 | CASSQDWARAQFF
TRBV10-3 | CAVGGLTSSTDEQFF
TRBV5-1 | CASSLVGNTIYF
TRBV5-1 | CASSFGQEQFF
TRBV3-1 | CASSHGLTSTDTQYF
TRBV12-3/TRBV12-4 | CASRPGTVNQETQYF
TRBV10-3 | CAISKDSSYEQYF
TRBV12-3/TRBV12-4 | CASKYGSGDTGELFF
TRBV29-1 | CSVVFGQGTQETQYF
TRBV6-2/TRBV6-3 | CASAPPFSNTGELFF
TRBV12-3/TRBV12-4 | CASSRQGTGELFF
TRBV6-2/TRBV6-3 | CASSYGGQAPQHF
TRBV20-1 | CSAREGAPEQFF
TRBV12-3/TRBV12-4 | CASSLGRRFGYTF
TRBV21-1 | CASSGERTSGSCEQYF
TRBV20-1 | CSARAGANEKLFF